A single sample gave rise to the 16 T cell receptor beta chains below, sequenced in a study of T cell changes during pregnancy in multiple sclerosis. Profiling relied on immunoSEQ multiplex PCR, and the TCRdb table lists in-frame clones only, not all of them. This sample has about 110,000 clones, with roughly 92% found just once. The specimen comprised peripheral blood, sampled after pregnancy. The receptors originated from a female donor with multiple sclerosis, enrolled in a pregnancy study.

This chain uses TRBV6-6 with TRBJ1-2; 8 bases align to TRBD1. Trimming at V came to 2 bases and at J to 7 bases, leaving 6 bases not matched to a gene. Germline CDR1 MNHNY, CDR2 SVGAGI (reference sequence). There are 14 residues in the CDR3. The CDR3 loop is CASSYLGQGGGYTF. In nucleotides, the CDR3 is TGTGCCAGCAGTTACCTTGGACAGGGCGGTGGCTACACCTTC.

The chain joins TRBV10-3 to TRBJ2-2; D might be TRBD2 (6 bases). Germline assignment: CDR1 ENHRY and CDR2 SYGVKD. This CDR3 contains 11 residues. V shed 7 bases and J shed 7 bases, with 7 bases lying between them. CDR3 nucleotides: TGTGCCATCACGGAGGGCGGGGAGCTGTTTTTT. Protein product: CAITEGGELFF.

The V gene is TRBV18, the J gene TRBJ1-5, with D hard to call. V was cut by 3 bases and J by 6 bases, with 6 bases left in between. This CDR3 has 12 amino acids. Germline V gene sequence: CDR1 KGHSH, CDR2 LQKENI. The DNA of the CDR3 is TGTGCCAGCTCACCCCCGGGTCAGCCCCAGCATTTT. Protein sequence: CASSPPGQPQHF.

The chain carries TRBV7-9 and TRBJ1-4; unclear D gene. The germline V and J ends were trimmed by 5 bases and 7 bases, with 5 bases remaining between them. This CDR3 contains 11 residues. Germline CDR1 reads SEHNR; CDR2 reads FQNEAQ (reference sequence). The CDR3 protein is CASSGGEKLFF. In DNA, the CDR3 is TGTGCCAGCAGCGGAGGTGAAAAACTGTTTTTT.

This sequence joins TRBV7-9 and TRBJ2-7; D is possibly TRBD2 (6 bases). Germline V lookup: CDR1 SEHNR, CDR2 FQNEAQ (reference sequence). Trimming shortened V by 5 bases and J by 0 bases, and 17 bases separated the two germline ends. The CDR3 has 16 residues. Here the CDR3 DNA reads TGTGCCAGCAGCCCCGTGGAGGGAGGTACCTCCTACGAGCAGTACTTC. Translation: CASSPVEGGTSYEQYF.

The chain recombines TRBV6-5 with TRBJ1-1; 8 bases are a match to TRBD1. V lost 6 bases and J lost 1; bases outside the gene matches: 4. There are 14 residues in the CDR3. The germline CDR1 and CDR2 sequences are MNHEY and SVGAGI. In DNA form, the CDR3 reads TGTGCCAGCAGACCCGGGACAGGGAACACTGAAGCTTTCTTT. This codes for CASRPGTGNTEAFF.

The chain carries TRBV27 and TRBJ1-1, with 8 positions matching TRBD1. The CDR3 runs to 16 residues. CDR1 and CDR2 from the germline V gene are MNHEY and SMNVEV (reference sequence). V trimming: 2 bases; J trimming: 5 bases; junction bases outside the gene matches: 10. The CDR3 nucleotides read TGTGCCAGCAGTTTAAGGCAGGGGGCGCGTGGGACTGAAGCTTTCTTT. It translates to CASSLRQGARGTEAFF.

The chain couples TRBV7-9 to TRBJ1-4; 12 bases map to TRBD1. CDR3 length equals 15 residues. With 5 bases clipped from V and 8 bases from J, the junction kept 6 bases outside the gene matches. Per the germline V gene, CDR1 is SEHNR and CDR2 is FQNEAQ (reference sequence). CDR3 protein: CASSGDRGQGEKLFF. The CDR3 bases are TGTGCCAGCAGCGGGGACAGGGGGCAGGGCGAAAAACTGTTTTTT.

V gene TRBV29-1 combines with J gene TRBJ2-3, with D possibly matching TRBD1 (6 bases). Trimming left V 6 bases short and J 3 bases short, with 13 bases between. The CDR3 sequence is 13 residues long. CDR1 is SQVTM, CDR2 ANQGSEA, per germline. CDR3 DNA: TGCAGCGTCCGCTGGCAGGGGACAGATACGCAGTATTTT. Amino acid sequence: CSVRWQGTDTQYF.

CDR3 sequence reads: CASSATGTPNTGELFF. DNA for the CDR3: TGTGCCAGCAGCGCTACCGGGACACCGAACACCGGGGAGCTGTTTTTT. The J gene is TRBJ2-2, the V gene TRBV9, with a weak D call TRBD1 (6 bases). Per the germline V gene, CDR1 is SGDLS and CDR2 is YYNGEE. Deletions cut 3 bases from V and 0 bases from J, with 12 bases between. The CDR3 consists of 16 residues.

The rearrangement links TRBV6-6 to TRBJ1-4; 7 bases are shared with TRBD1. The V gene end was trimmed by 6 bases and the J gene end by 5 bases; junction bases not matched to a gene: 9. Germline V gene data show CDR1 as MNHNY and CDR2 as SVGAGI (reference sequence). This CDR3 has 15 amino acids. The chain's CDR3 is CASRDRGQLNEKLFF. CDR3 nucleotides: TGTGCCAGCAGAGACCGGGGACAGCTAAATGAAAAACTGTTTTTT.

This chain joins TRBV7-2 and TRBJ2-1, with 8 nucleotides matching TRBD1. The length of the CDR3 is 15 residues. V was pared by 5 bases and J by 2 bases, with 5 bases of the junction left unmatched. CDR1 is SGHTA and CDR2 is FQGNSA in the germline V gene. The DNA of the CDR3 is TGTGCCAGCAGCAGCGGACAGGGCCCCTACAATGAGCAGTTCTTC. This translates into CASSSGQGPYNEQFF.

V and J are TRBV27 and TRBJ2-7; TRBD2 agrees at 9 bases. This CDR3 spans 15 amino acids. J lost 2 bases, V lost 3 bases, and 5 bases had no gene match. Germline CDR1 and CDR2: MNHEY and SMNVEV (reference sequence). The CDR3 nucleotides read TGTGCCAGCAGTTTGCTAGCGGGGAAGCCCTACGAGCAGTACTTC. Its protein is CASSLLAGKPYEQYF.

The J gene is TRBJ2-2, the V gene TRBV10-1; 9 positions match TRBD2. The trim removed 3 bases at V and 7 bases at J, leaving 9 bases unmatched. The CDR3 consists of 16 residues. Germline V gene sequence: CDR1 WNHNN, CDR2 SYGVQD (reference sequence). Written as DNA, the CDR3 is TGCGCCAGCAGTGACCCAGCGGGAGGAGGTGGCGGGGAGCTGTTTTTT. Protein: CASSDPAGGGGGELFF.

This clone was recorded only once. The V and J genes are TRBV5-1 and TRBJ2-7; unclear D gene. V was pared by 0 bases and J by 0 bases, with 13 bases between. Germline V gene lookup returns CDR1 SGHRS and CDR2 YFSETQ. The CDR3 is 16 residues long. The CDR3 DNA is TGCGCCAGCAGCTTGGGAAGAGTACTATCCTCCTACGAGCAGTACTTC. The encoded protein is CASSLGRVLSSYEQYF.

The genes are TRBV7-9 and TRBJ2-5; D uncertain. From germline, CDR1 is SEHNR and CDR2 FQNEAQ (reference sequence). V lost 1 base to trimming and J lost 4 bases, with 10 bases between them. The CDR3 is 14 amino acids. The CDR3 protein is CASSLGSDLETQYF. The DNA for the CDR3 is TGTGCCAGCAGCTTAGGATCAGATCTAGAGACCCAGTACTTC.